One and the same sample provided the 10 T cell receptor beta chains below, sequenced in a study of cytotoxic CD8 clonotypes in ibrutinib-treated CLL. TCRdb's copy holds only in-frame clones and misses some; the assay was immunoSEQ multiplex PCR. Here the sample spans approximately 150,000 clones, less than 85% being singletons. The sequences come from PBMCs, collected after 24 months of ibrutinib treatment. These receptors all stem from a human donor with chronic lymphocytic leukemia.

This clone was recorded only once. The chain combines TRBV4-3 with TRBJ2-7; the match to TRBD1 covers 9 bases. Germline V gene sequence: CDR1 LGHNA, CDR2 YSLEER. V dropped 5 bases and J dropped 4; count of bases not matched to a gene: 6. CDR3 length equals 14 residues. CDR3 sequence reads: CASSSRQGGYEQYF. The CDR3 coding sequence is TGCGCCAGCAGCTCCCGACAGGGGGGGTACGAGCAGTACTTC.

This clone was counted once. The DNA of the CDR3 is TGTGCCAGCAGCACCCCCGGGACAGGGATAGTTCGTGGCTACACCTTC. Amino acids: CASSTPGTGIVRGYTF. This chain links TRBV9 with TRBJ1-2; TRBD1 agrees at 9 bases. Germline-derived CDR1 and CDR2 are SGDLS and YYNGEE. Losses at the gene ends were 4 bases for V and 7 bases for J; bases not matched to a gene: 14. The CDR3 has 16 amino acids.

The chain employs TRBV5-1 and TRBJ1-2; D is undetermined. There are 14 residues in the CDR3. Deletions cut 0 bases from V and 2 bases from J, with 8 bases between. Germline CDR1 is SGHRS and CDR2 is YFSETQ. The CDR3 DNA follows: TGCGCCAGCAGCTTGGTAAACGTAAACTATGGCTACACCTTC. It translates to CASSLVNVNYGYTF.

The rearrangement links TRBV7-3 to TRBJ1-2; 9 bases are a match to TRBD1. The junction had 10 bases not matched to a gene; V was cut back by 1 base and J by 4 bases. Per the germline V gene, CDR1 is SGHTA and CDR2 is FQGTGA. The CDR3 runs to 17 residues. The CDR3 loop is CASSLRGAGQGIYGYTF. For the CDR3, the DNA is TGTGCCAGCAGCTTAAGGGGAGCCGGACAGGGGATCTATGGCTACACCTTC.

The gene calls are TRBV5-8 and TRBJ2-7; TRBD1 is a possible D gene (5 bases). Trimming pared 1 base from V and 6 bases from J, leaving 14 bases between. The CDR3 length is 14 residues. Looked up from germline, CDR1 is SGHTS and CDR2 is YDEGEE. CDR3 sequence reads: CASSLLVGVGEQYF. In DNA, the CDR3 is TGTGCCAGCAGCTTGTTAGTAGGGGTTGGCGAGCAGTACTTC.

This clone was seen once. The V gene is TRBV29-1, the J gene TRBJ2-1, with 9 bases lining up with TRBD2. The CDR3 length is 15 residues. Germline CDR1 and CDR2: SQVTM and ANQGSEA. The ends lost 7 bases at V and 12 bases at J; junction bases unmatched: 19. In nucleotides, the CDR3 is TGCAGCGGCCAATCCGGGACTAGCTCATCCTGGGGGCAGTTCTTC. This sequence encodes CSGQSGTSSSWGQFF.

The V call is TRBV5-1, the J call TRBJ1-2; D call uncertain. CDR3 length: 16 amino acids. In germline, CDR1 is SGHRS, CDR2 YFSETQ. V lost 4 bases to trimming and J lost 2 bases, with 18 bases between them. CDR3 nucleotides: TGCGCCAGCAGCCCCGGGCACCTGCCCGTCAACTATGGCTACACCTTC. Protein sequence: CASSPGHLPVNYGYTF. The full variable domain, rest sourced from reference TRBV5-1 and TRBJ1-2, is KAGVTQTPRYLIKTRGQQVTLSCSPISGHRSVSWYQQTPGQGLQFLFEYFSETQRNKGNFPGRFSGRQFSNSRSEMNVSTLELGDSALYLCASSPGHLPVNYGYTFGSGTRLTVV.

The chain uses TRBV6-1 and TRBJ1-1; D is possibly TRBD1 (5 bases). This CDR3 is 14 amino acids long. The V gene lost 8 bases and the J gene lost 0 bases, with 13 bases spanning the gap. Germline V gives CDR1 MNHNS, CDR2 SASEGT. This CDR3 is CASRVDSMNTEAFF. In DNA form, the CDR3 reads TGTGCCAGCCGAGTAGACAGTATGAACACTGAAGCTTTCTTT.

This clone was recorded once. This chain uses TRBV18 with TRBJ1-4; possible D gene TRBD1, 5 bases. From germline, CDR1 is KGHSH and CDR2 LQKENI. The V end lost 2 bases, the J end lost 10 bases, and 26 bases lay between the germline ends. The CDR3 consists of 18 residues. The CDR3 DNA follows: TGTGCCAGCTCACCAACCAATGTCCCGGGACGCGGTTTAGGAAAACTGTTTTTT. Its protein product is CASSPTNVPGRGLGKLFF.

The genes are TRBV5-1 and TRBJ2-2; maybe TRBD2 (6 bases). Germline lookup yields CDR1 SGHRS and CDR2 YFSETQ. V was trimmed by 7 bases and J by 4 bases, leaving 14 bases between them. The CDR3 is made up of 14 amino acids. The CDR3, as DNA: TGCGCCAGCGGACTACAGGTTAGCACCGGGGAGCTGTTTTTT. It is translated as CASGLQVSTGELFF.